The rows below give T cell receptor beta chains drawn from one sample of a study of post-analysis software for immune sequencing data. One entry per CDR3 protein, called by TCRdb with MiXCR from the PCR reads. The table has roughly 600,000 distinct CDR3 sequences, 44% seen once; the top ten hold more than 1.5%. The material sequenced was blood. Receptors were obtained from a girl aged 5-17 years with multiple sclerosis. CDR3s include the opening cysteine and the closing phenylalanine or tryptophan. A D gene is named only where the DNA matches it firmly. A clone size is listed for some rows: how often the clone was seen (once, few, many), or a class if it is expanded.

clone_size j_call d_call v_call cdr3_aa cdr3_nt
. TRBJ2-4 . TRBV3-1 CASSQVRGSEENIQYF TGTGCCAGCAGCCAAGTCCGGGGTTCAGAGGAAAACATTCAGTACTTC
. TRBJ2-3 . TRBV7-9 CASSWSRGGRGTDTQYF TGTGCCAGCAGCTGGTCCCGCGGGGGCAGGGGCACAGATACGCAGTATTTT
. TRBJ2-1 . TRBV7-9 CASSFAGNRFF TGTGCCAGCAGCTTCGCCGGCAACCGGTTCTTC
few TRBJ1-5 . TRBV12-3/TRBV12-4 CASSPGPAELNQPQHF TGTGCCAGCAGCCCGGGTCCTGCGGAGTTGAATCAGCCCCAGCATTTT
. TRBJ2-1 . TRBV6-2/TRBV6-3 CASSQLSLGNEQFF TGTGCCAGCAGCCAACTTTCGTTGGGCAATGAGCAGTTCTTC
. TRBJ2-5 . TRBV20-1 CSARDERVETQYF TGCAGTGCTAGAGATGAGAGGGTTGAGACCCAGTACTTC
. TRBJ2-7 TRBD1 TRBV6-1 CASSELGGQGAYEQYF TGTGCCAGCAGTGAATTAGGGGGACAGGGAGCCTACGAGCAGTACTTC
. TRBJ1-1 TRBD1 TRBV5-1 CASSQKEKTGLNTEAFF TGCGCCAGCAGCCAAAAGGAAAAGACAGGGCTGAACACTGAAGCTTTCTTT
few TRBJ2-1 TRBD2 TRBV5-1 CASSLAGGLAGGRGNEQFF TGCGCCAGCAGCTTGGCAGGAGGACTAGCGGGAGGCCGGGGCAATGAGCAGTTCTTC
few TRBJ2-7 . TRBV20-1 CSALLGGDLYEQYF TGCAGTGCTCTGCTTGGGGGAGACCTTTACGAGCAGTACTTC
. TRBJ2-7 . TRBV4-1 CASSQAVLAYEQYF TGCGCCAGCAGTCAAGCGGTGCTAGCCTACGAGCAGTACTTC
. TRBJ2-1 . TRBV4-1 CASSHPKGVEISYNEQFF TGCGCCAGCAGCCATCCCAAAGGCGTGGAAATCTCCTACAATGAGCAGTTCTTC
. TRBJ1-1 . TRBV11-2 CASSSIYYSEAFF TGTGCCAGCAGCTCGATTTATTACTCTGAAGCTTTCTTT
. TRBJ2-5 . TRBV28 CASSPSPVYQETQYF TGTGCCAGCAGCCCCTCTCCGGTGTACCAAGAGACCCAGTACTTC
. TRBJ1-1 TRBD1 TRBV6-5 CASSATGRGTEAFF TGTGCCAGCAGTGCGACAGGGCGAGGAACTGAAGCTTTCTTT
. TRBJ2-7 . TRBV6-5 CASSYSGRSSYEQYF TGTGCCAGCAGTTACTCTGGCCGTAGCTCCTACGAGCAGTACTTC
few TRBJ2-1 TRBD2 TRBV7-6 CASSSRPIAGGYNEQFF TGTGCCAGCAGCTCCCGACCAATAGCGGGGGGTTACAATGAGCAGTTCTTC
few TRBJ2-1 . TRBV7-8 CASSRPRISNEQFF TGTGCCAGCAGCCGACCCCGGATTTCTAATGAGCAGTTCTTC
once TRBJ2-1 TRBD2 TRBV12-3/TRBV12-4 CASSTTSPESLDEQFF TGTGCCAGCAGTACGACTAGCCCCGAGTCTTTGGATGAGCAGTTCTTC
. TRBJ2-5 . TRBV3-1 CASSHYALRTQYF TGTGCCAGCAGCCACTACGCGTTACGGACCCAGTACTTC
. TRBJ2-1 . TRBV4-1 CACSQERRNEQFF TGCGCCTGCAGCCAAGAAAGGCGCAATGAGCAGTTCTTC
once TRBJ2-7 TRBD1 TRBV5-1 CASSFTQGAQNEQYF TGCGCCAGCAGCTTTACACAGGGGGCGCAGAACGAGCAGTACTTC